The rows below give T cell receptor beta chains drawn from one sample of a study of blood T cell repertoires in COVID-19. Only in-frame clones appear in the TCRdb table, and some are missing; sequencing was by immunoSEQ multiplex PCR. The sample has 80,000 to 100,000 clones, 70% to 85% seen once; the top ten hold approximately 11%. Material for sequencing was peripheral blood. These TCRs come from a man aged 65 to 79 with active or convalescent COVID-19. Both conserved end residues are trimmed from each CDR3. Each record gives: V gene, CDR3 length, J gene, clone size, CDR3 protein. Clone size is stated in some rows and not others, as once, few, many or a class when expanded.

TRBV30	18	TRBJ1-5	NA	AWHPQPDFPASYSNQPQH
TRBV2	13	TRBJ1-2	NA	ASSEVKGRGYGYT
TRBV6-5	10	TRBJ2-7	NA	ASKGSTYEQY
TRBV5-1	12	TRBJ1-2	NA	ASSLAGQYYGYT
TRBV7-2	12	TRBJ1-6	few	ASSLDETVTPLH
TRBV11-2	12	TRBJ1-2	NA	ASSLGSGNYGYT
TRBV9	11	TRBJ2-3	few	ASSVGGTDTQY
TRBV27	11	TRBJ1-2	NA	ASSQNANYGYT
TRBV18	13	TRBJ2-3	NA	ASSPPSGGVDTQY
TRBV14	15	TRBJ2-3	NA	ASSQDIYGGARDTQY
TRBV5-1	9	TRBJ2-7	NA	ASSNSNEQY
TRBV7-3	15	TRBJ2-5	NA	ASSPERGAGGGETQY
TRBV11-2	13	TRBJ2-7	NA	ASSKRRDLFYEQY
TRBV4-1	14	TRBJ2-5	once	ASSQESSISPETQY
TRBV6-5	12	TRBJ1-2	NA	ASSKDRENYGYT
TRBV24-1	14	TRBJ2-1	NA	ATSGPGLASYNEQF
TRBV6-2/TRBV6-3	14	TRBJ2-2	NA	ASSYTQGHVTGELF
TRBV20-1	10	TRBJ2-2	NA	SASRGTGELF
TRBV23-1	15	TRBJ2-2	NA	ASSHYSGAPNTGELF
TRBV12-5	13	TRBJ1-1	NA	ASGRTPGMNTEAF